The 18 T cell receptor beta chains below were found in one sample sequenced in a study of T cells in Graves' hyperthyroidism and ophthalmopathy. Using RNA transcripts as the source, TCR beta CDR3 regions were amplified. With the HTBI primer set, the TCR CDR3 went through a first round of RT-PCR. MiXCR was run by TCRdb on the multiplex PCR reads, yielding one entry per CDR3 protein. Of some 800,000 distinct CDR3 sequences in the sample, roughly 40% are singletons; the top ten hold more than 7%. Sequencing was done on a sample of blood. These receptors came from a man in his late teens or twenties with Graves' hyperthyroidism.

Many counts were recorded for this clonotype. V gene TRBV10-3 combines with J gene TRBJ2-7, with 8 bases fitting TRBD1. Germline V gene sequence: CDR1 ENHRY, CDR2 SYGVKD. The CDR3 covers 15 residues. V trimming: 6 bases; J trimming: 0 bases; junction bases outside the gene matches: 7. The CDR3: CAISLRDRSSYEQYF. CDR3 nucleotide sequence: TGTGCCATCAGCCTCCGGGACAGGAGCTCCTACGAGCAGTACTTC.

About this clonotype itself: A much larger clone differs by one base, so this may be a read error. V gene TRBV11-2 combines with J gene TRBJ2-7, with TRBD1 identical over 7 bases. This CDR3 spans 15 amino acids. CDR1 and CDR2 (germline): SGHAT, FQNNGV. The junction had 9 bases not matched to a gene; V was cut back by 5 bases and J by 2 bases. The DNA for the CDR3 is TGTGCCAGCAGCCAGTCCCTAACAGGGGCCTACGAGCAGTACTTC. Translated, it gives CASSQSLTGAYEQYF.

In its sample, this clonotype was seen many times. The chain links TRBV2 to TRBJ1-1; D ambiguous. The V gene's germline CDR1 is SNHLY and CDR2 FYNNEI. The V and J ends lost 5 bases and 0 bases respectively, with 10 bases between them. The CDR3 is 14 residues long. The CDR3 DNA sequence: TGTGCCAGCAGTTGGGTCCCCATGAACACTGAAGCTTTCTTT. Protein sequence: CASSWVPMNTEAFF.

The table lists this clonotype with many counts. This rearrangement joins TRBV29-1 to TRBJ2-5; D uncertain. CDR3 length: 13 amino acids. From germline, CDR1 is SQVTM and CDR2 ANQGSEA. V gave up 7 bases and J gave up 5 bases, with 17 bases separating them. The CDR3 here is CSAMDVMEETQYF. The CDR3 DNA reads as TGCAGCGCCATGGACGTAATGGAGGAGACCCAGTACTTC.

In its sample, this clonotype was seen a few times. The V call is TRBV6-5, the J call TRBJ1-4; possibly TRBD1 for D (5 bases). Germline values: CDR1 MNHEY, CDR2 SVGAGI. This CDR3 region has 15 residues. V lost 0 bases, J lost 4 bases, and 9 bases lay in between. The CDR3: CASSYSSGHNEKLFF. The CDR3 DNA is TGTGCCAGCAGTTACTCGAGCGGACATAATGAAAAACTGTTTTTT.

This chain joins TRBV12-3 or TRBV12-4 and TRBJ1-6; D is perhaps TRBD1 (6 bases). V shed 4 bases and J shed 11 bases, with 12 bases lying between them. CDR3 length: 13 amino acids. CDR3 loop: CASSYSRGAPLHF. The CDR3 nucleotides are TGTGCCAGCAGTTACTCAAGGGGGGCACCCCTCCACTTT.

This clonotype has at least ten counts. The CDR3: CASSLIYEQYF. Written as DNA, the CDR3 is TGTGCCAGCAGCTTAATCTACGAGCAGTACTTC. The chain links TRBV2 to TRBJ2-7, with D unclear. This CDR3 contains 11 residues. The V and J ends lost 6 bases and 3 bases respectively, with 6 bases between them. The germline V gene encodes CDR1 SNHLY and CDR2 FYNNEI.

The chain links TRBV7-4 to TRBJ2-3, with 7 bases identical to TRBD2. Germline V lookup: CDR1 SGHVT, CDR2 SQSDAQ. This CDR3 has 16 amino acids. After removal of 1 base from V and 2 bases from J, the junction contained 6 bases not matched to a gene. CDR3 DNA sequence: TGTGCCAGCAGCTTAGTTGTGGCGGGAGACACAGATACGCAGTATTTT. Translating it yields CASSLVVAGDTDTQYF.

This clonotype was recorded a few times. In nucleotides, the CDR3 is TGTGCCACCAGTGATCCGGGACTAGAATCGCAGTATTTT. Amino acids: CATSDPGLESQYF. The chain joins TRBV24-1 to TRBJ2-3; 8 positions match TRBD2. The CDR3 is made up of 13 amino acids. Germline lookup yields CDR1 KGHDR and CDR2 SFDVKD. The ends lost 3 bases at V and 10 bases at J; junction bases unmatched: 5.

This clonotype came up a few times. The rearrangement links TRBV19 to TRBJ1-3, with D hard to call. V dropped 11 bases and J dropped 0 bases, with 17 bases sitting between them. Germline values: CDR1 LNHDA, CDR2 SQIVND (reference sequence). The CDR3 consists of 15 residues. This chain's CDR3 is CAWSRSWSSGNTIYF. The CDR3 DNA is TGTGCCTGGAGTCGAAGCTGGAGCTCTGGAAACACCATATATTTT. The full variable domain, its missing parts supplied by reference TRBV19 and TRBJ1-3, is DGGITQSPKYLFRKEGQNVTLSCEQNLNHDAMYWYRQDPGQGLRLIYYSQIVNDFQKGDIAEGYSVSREKKESFPLTVTSAQKNPTAFYLCAWSRSWSSGNTIYFGEGSWLTVV.

This clonotype was seen repeatedly, ten times or more. The rearrangement joins TRBV9 to TRBJ1-4, with D possibly matching TRBD1 (6 bases). Between the trimmed V and J ends, which lost 2 bases and 8 bases, there was a span of 13 bases. This CDR3 region has 14 residues. CDR1 SGDLS and CDR2 YYNGEE come from the germline V gene. The CDR3 spells CASSVSQGGEKLFF. The DNA of the CDR3 is TGTGCCAGCAGCGTGTCACAGGGAGGGGAAAAACTGTTTTTT.

Ten or more counts support this clonotype. The chain carries TRBV20-1 and TRBJ2-5; TRBD1 might be the D (5 bases). The V gene lost 2 bases and the J gene lost 3 bases, with 10 bases spanning the gap. The CDR3 is 13 amino acids. CDR1 and CDR2 from the germline V gene are DFQATT and SNEGSKA (reference sequence). The CDR3 region has the DNA TGCAGTGCTAGATGGTCAGGGAAAGAGACCCAGTACTTC. Protein product: CSARWSGKETQYF.

This clonotype appeared many times. The V gene is TRBV5-8, the J gene TRBJ1-2; TRBD1 aligns across 7 bases. CDR1 is SGHTS and CDR2 is YDEGEE in the germline V gene. The CDR3 is 16 amino acids. J was trimmed by 4 bases and V by 0 bases; bases with no gene match: 9. The CDR3 DNA sequence: TGTGCCAGCAGCTTGGCCCGGGACAGCCGGGTCTATGGCTACACCTTC. Translated: CASSLARDSRVYGYTF.

V is TRBV7-2 and J is TRBJ2-5; TRBD1 or TRBD2 may be the D gene (5 bases each). Germline CDR1 reads SGHTA; CDR2 reads FQGNSA. The CDR3 loop spans 15 amino acids. Trimming stripped 7 bases from V and 1 base from J, with 16 bases between. Here the CDR3 DNA reads TGTGCCAGCACCCATAGCTTGGGGGTCCAAGAGACCCAGTACTTC. It yields the protein CASTHSLGVQETQYF.

This clonotype appeared a few times. The CDR3 DNA is TGTGCCAGCAGCTTGGGGGGTTTCGGCTACACCTTC. The encoded protein is CASSLGGFGYTF. V gene TRBV5-6 combines with J gene TRBJ1-2, with no clear D. The CDR3 runs to 12 residues. Trimming stripped 0 bases from V and 8 bases from J, with 8 bases between. The germline CDR1 and CDR2 sequences are SGHDT and YYEEEE.

This clonotype turned up a few times. V is TRBV7-9 and J is TRBJ2-5; 9 bases are a match to TRBD2. This CDR3 is built from 13 residues. Germline trimming cut 10 bases from V and 4 bases from J; bases unmatched to any gene: 7. Germline assignment: CDR1 SEHNR and CDR2 FQNEAQ (reference sequence). CDR3 sequence reads: CATDPLAGETQYF. For the CDR3, the DNA is TGTGCCACGGACCCACTAGCGGGAGAGACCCAGTACTTC. Drawing the rest from reference TRBV7-9 and TRBJ2-5, the complete variable domain is DTGVSQNPRHKITKRGQNVTFRCDPISEHNRLYWYRQTLGQGPEFLTYFQNEAQLEKSRLLSDRFSAERPKGSFSTLEIQRTEQGDSAMYLCATDPLAGETQYFGPGTRLLVL.

V is TRBV10-3 and J is TRBJ2-2; TRBD1 might be the D (5 bases). Looked up from germline, CDR1 is ENHRY and CDR2 is SYGVKD. Deletions cut 11 bases from V and 5 bases from J, with 21 bases between. The CDR3 loop spans 15 amino acids. CDR3 DNA: TGTGCCGGCAGTTTGGGGCAGAGGAGTACCGGGGAGCTGTTTTTT. Amino acids: CAGSLGQRSTGELFF.

A word on this clonotype: The junction departs from germline at one end; a sequencing error may be responsible. V gene TRBV25-1 combines with J gene TRBJ2-5; D is tentatively TRBD1 or TRBD2 (7 bases each). The germline V gene has CDR1 MGHDK and CDR2 SYGVNS. CDR3 length: 15 residues. The chain's CDR3 is CASQPMAGGVKTQYF. CDR3 sequence (DNA): TGCGCCAGCCAACCTATGGCAGGGGGGGTAAAGACCCAGTACTTC.